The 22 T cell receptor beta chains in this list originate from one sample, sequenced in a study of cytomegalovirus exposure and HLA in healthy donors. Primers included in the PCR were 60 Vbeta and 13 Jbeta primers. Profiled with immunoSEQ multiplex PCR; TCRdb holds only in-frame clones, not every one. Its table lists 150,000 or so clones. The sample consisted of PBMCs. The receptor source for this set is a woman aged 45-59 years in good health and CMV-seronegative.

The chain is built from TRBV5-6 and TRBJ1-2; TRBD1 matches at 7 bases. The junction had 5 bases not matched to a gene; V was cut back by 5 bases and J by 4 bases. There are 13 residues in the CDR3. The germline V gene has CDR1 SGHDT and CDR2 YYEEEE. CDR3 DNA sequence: TGTGCCAGCAGGCCGGGGACAGCCTATGGCTACACCTTC. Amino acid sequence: CASRPGTAYGYTF.

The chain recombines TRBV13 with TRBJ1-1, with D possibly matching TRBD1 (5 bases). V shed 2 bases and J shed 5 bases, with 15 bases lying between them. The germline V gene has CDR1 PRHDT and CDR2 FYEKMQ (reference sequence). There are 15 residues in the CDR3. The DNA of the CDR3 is TGTGCCAGCAGCTTATCGGCGCAGGGTGGGACTGAAGCTTTCTTT. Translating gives CASSLSAQGGTEAFF.

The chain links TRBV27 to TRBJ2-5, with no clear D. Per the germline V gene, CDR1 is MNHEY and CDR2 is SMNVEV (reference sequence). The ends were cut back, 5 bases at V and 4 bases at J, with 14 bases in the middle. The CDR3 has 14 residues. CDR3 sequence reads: CASSPPARRETQYF. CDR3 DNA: TGTGCCAGCAGTCCTCCCGCTAGGCGAGAGACCCAGTACTTC.

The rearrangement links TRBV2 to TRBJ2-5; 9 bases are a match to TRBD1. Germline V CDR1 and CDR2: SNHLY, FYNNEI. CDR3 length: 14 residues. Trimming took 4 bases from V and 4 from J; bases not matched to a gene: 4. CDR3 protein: CASSGGTGRETQYF. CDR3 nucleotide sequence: TGTGCCAGCAGTGGAGGGACAGGGCGAGAGACCCAGTACTTC.

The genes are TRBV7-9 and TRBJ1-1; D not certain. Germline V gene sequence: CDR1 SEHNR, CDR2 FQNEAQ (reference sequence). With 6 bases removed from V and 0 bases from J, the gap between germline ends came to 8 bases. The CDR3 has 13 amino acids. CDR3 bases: TGTGCCAGCAGACCGACTGTGAACACTGAAGCTTTCTTT. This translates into CASRPTVNTEAFF. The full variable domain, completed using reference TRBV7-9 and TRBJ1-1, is DTGVSQNPRHKITKRGQNVTFRCDPISEHNRLYWYRQTLGQGPEFLTYFQNEAQLEKSRLLSDRFSAERPKGSFSTLEIQRTEQGDSAMYLCASRPTVNTEAFFGQGTRLTVV.

The CDR3 sequence: CASRSGTVSYEQYF. The CDR3 DNA sequence: TGTGCCAGCAGATCTGGGACAGTATCCTACGAGCAGTACTTC. This sequence joins TRBV6-5 and TRBJ2-7; 7 bases map to TRBD1. Per germline, CDR1 MNHEY and CDR2 SVGAGI. V was pared by 6 bases and J by 1 base, with 6 bases of the junction left unmatched. CDR3 size: 14 residues.

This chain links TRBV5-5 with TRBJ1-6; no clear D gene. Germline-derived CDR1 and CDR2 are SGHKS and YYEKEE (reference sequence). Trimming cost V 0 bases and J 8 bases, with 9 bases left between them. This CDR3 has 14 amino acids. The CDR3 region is CASSLEVADSPLHF. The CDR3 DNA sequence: TGTGCCAGCAGCTTGGAGGTTGCGGATTCACCCCTCCACTTT.

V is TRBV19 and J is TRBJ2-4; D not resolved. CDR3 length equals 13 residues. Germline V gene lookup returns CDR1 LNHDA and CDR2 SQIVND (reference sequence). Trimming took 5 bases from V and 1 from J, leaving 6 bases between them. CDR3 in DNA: TGTGCCAGTAGTCCCAGGGCCAAAAACATTCAGTACTTC. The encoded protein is CASSPRAKNIQYF.

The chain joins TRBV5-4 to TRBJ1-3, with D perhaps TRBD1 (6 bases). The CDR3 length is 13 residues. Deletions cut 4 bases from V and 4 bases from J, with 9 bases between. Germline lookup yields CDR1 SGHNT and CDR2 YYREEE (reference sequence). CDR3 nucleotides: TGTGCCAGCAGCCTTGACAGGGGAAACACCATATATTTT. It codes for CASSLDRGNTIYF.

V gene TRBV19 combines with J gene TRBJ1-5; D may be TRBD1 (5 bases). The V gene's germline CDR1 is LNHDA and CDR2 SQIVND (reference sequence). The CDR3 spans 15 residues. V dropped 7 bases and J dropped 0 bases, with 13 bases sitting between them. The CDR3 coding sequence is TGTGCCAGTAAGGGGATTGGGTTTAGCAATCAGCCCCAGCATTTT. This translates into CASKGIGFSNQPQHF.

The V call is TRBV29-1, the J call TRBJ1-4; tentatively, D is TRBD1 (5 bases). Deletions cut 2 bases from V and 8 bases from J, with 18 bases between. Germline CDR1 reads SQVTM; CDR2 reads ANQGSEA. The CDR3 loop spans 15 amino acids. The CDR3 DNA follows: TGCAGCGTTGAACGCCTTGCTAGGGGAAGAGAAAAACTGTTTTTT. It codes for CSVERLARGREKLFF.

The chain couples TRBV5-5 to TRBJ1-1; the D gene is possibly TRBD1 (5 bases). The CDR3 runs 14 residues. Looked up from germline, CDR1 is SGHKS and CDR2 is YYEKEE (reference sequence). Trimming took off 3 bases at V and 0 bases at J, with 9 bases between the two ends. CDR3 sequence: CASSSTVMNTEAFF. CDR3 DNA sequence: TGTGCCAGCAGCTCGACAGTTATGAACACTGAAGCTTTCTTT.

CDR3 bases: TGCAGCGTCCCCGAGGGGGACAGACCCTACGAGCAGTACTTC. This codes for CSVPEGDRPYEQYF. The rearrangement links TRBV29-1 to TRBJ2-7, with 7 bases identical to TRBD1. After removal of 6 bases from V and 2 bases from J, the junction contained 10 bases not matched to a gene. The CDR3 totals 14 residues. Germline CDR1 SQVTM, CDR2 ANQGSEA.

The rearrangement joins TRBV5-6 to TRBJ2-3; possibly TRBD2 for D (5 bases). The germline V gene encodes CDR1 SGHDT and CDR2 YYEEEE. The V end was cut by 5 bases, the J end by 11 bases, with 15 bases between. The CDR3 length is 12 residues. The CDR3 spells CASSSGLLEQYF. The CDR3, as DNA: TGTGCCAGCAGTTCCGGACTCCTGGAGCAGTATTTT. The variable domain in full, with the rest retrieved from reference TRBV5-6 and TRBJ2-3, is DAGVTQSPTHLIKTRGQQVTLRCSPKSGHDTVSWYQQALGQGPQFIFQYYEEEERQRGNFPDRFSGHQFPNYSSELNVNALLLGDSALYLCASSSGLLEQYFGPGTRLTVL.

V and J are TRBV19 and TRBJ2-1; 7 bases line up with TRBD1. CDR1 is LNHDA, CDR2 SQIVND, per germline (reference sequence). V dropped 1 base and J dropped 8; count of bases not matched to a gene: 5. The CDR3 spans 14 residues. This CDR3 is CASSIGGQIYEQFF. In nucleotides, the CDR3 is TGTGCCAGTAGTATAGGGGGACAGATCTATGAGCAGTTCTTC. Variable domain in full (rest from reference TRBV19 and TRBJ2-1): DGGITQSPKYLFRKEGQNVTLSCEQNLNHDAMYWYRQDPGQGLRLIYYSQIVNDFQKGDIAEGYSVSREKKESFPLTVTSAQKNPTAFYLCASSIGGQIYEQFFGPGTRLTVL.

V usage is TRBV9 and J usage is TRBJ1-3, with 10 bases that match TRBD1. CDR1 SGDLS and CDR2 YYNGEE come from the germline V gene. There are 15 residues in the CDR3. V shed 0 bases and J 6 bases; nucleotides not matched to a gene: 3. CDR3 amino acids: CASSVDGTGENTIYF. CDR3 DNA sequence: TGTGCCAGCAGCGTAGACGGGACAGGGGAAAACACCATATATTTT.

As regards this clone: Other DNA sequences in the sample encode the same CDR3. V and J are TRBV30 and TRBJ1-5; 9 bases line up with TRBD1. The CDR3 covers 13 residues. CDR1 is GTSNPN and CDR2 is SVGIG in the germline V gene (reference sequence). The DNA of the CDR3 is TGTGCTTGGGAGGGACAGGGTGATCAGCCCCAGCATTTT. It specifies CAWEGQGDQPQHF.

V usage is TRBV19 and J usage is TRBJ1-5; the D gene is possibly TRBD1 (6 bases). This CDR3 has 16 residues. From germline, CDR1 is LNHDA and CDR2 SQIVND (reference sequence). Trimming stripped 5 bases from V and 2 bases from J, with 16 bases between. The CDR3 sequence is CASSRPQGTRNQPQHF. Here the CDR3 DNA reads TGTGCCAGTAGTCGACCTCAGGGGACCCGCAATCAGCCCCAGCATTTT. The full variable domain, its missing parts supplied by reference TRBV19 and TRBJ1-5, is DGGITQSPKYLFRKEGQNVTLSCEQNLNHDAMYWYRQDPGQGLRLIYYSQIVNDFQKGDIAEGYSVSREKKESFPLTVTSAQKNPTAFYLCASSRPQGTRNQPQHFGDGTRLSIL.

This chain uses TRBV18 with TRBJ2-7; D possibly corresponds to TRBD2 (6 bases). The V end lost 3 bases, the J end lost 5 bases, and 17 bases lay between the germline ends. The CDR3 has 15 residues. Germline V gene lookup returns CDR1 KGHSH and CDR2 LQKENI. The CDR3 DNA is TGTGCCAGCTCACCCGCTCAGGAGGGGTCCGACGAGCAGTACTTC. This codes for CASSPAQEGSDEQYF.

CDR3 in DNA: TGTGCCAGCAGCGTAGGTCAGGGACAGGGTTTAGATACGCAGTATTTT. As protein: CASSVGQGQGLDTQYF. The V call is TRBV9, the J call TRBJ2-3, with 9 bases that match TRBD1. With V trimmed by 0 bases and J by 5 bases, 7 bases remained unmatched. The CDR3 is made up of 16 amino acids. Germline assignment: CDR1 SGDLS and CDR2 YYNGEE.

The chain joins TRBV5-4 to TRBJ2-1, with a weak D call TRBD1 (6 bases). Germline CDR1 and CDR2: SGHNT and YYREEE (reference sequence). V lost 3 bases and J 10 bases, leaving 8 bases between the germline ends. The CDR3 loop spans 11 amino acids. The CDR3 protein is CASSSDREQFF. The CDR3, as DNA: TGTGCCAGCAGCTCTGACAGGGAGCAGTTCTTC.

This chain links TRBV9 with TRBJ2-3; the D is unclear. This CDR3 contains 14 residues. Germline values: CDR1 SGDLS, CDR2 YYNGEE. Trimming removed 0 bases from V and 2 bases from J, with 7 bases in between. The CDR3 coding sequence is TGTGCCAGCAGCGTAGGAATCTACACAGATACGCAGTATTTT. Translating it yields CASSVGIYTDTQYF.